The rows below give T cell receptor beta chains drawn from one sample of a study of cytomegalovirus exposure and HLA in healthy donors. Generated by immunoSEQ multiplex PCR, the TCRdb table keeps only in-frame clones and is missing some. Of more than 100,000 clones listed, around 80% are singletons. Sequenced input: PBMCs. These receptors originate from a female donor in good health and CMV-seropositive. Each CDR3 is given with its conserved first and last residue. The D gene is left open where the match is weak. Clone size is stated in some rows and not others, as once, few, many or a class when expanded.

-	-	TRBV30	TRBJ1-1	CAWSKGLNTEAFF	TGTGCCTGGAGCAAGGGGTTGAACACTGAAGCTTTCTTT
-	-	TRBV5-1	TRBJ2-7	CASSLAVSSYEQYF	TGCGCCAGCAGCTTAGCGGTCAGCTCCTACGAGCAGTACTTC
-	-	TRBV5-1	TRBJ1-2	CASSLESSGGSYTF	TGCGCCAGCAGCTTGGAGTCCTCTGGAGGCAGCTACACCTTC
-	-	TRBV6-1	TRBJ1-1	CASSEAPRGTEAFF	TGTGCCAGCAGTGAAGCACCGAGGGGGACTGAAGCTTTCTTT
-	-	TRBV6-1	TRBJ2-2	CASSERGYTGELFF	TGTGCCAGCAGTGAACGGGGTTACACCGGGGAGCTGTTTTTT
few	-	TRBV6-5	TRBJ2-7	CASSWRQNYEQYF	TGTGCCAGCAGTTGGCGACAGAACTACGAGCAGTACTTC
-	TRBD2	TRBV11-2	TRBJ2-7	CASSLDLVAGVYEQYF	TGTGCCAGCAGCTTAGATTTGGTAGCGGGAGTCTACGAGCAGTACTTC
-	-	TRBV4-1	TRBJ1-2	CASSQENSGLYGYTF	TGCGCCAGCAGCCAAGAGAACAGCGGGCTCTATGGCTACACCTTC
-	TRBD2	TRBV10-3	TRBJ2-7	CAISGSGGAREQYF	TGTGCCATCAGTGGAAGCGGGGGGGCCAGAGAGCAGTACTTC
-	-	TRBV5-4	TRBJ2-5	CASSPDSGPDRETQYF	TGTGCCAGCAGCCCCGACTCAGGGCCTGATCGGGAGACCCAGTACTTC